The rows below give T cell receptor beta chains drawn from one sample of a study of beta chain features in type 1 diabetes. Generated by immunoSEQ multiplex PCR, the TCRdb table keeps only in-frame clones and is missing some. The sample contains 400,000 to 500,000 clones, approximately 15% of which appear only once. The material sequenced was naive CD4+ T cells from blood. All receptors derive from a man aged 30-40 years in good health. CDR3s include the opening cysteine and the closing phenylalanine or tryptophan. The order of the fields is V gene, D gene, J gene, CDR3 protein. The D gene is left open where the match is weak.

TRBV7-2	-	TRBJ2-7	CASSLAPVRTSEQYF
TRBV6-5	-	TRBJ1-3	CASSQSQGSGNTIYF
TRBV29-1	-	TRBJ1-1	CSVGRNTEAFF
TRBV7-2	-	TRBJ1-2	CASSQLGYGYTF
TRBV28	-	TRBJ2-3	CASSSPRLVVGDTQYF
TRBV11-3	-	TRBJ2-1	CASSPRGLDNNEQFF
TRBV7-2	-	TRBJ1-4	CASSLGREKLFF
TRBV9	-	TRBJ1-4	CASSARGVSSEKLFF
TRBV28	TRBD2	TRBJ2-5	CASIAGALQETQYF
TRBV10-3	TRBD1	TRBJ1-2	CAISALQGANYGYTF
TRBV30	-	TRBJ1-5	CAWSGAEDQPQHF
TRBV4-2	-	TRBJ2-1	CASSQEWSSEQFF
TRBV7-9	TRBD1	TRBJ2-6	CASSSRQGIGSGANVLTF
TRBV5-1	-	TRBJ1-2	CASSLGRLEDGYTF
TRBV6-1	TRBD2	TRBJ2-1	CASSGTSGRFNRNEQFF
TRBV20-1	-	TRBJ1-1	CSASWNTEAFF
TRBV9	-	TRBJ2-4	CASSGSGVAKNIQYF
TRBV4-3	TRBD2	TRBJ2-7	CASSQDGLAGGEYF
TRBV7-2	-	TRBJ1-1	CASSTTTFRGTEAFF
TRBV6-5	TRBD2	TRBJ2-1	CASSYFASGSIEQFF
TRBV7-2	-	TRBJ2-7	CASSRGTPSHEQYF
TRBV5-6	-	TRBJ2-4	CASSLFRGLAKNIQYF
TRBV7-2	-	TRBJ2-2	CAGRAGRGTGELFF
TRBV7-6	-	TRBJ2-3	CASSLVAGADTQYF
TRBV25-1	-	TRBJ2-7	CASRDSLHSYEQYF
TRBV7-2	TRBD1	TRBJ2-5	CASSRDSSGEETQYF
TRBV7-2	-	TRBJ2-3	CASSEGLPGVDTQYF
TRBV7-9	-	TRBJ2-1	CASSLSSAASYNEQFF
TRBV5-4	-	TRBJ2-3	CASSLLDSTDTQYF
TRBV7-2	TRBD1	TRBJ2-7	CASSGRTGAYEQYF
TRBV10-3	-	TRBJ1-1	CATHTSGNTEAFF
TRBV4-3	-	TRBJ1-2	CASSPGFGYTF
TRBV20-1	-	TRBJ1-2	CSASVEGYTF
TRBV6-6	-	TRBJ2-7	CASSPHEYEQYF
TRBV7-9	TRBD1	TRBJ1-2	CASSLPDRAKLDYGYTF
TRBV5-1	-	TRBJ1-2	CASSLESARGGYTF
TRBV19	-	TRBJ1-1	CASSIAGGIEAFF
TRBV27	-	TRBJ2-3	CASFRFGGRGTDTQYF
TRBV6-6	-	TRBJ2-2	CASSSGLAEIGELFF
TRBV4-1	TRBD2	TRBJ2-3	CASSQDPSAGGFATQYF
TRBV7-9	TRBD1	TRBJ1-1	CASSIRSGGDTEAFF
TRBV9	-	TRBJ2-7	CASSVVAGNPYEQYF
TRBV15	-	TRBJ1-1	CATSRDGLGIGAFF
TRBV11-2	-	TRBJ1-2	CASSLPRNNYGYTF
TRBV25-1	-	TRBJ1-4	CASSEYAEKLFF
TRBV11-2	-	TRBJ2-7	CASSLGPTPWYEQYF
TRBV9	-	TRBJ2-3	CASSVAGNTDTQYF
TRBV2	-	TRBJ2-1	CASSAQGLPPYNEQFF
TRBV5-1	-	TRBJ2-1	CASSPGHNEQFF
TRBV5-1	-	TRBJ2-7	CASSSISTYEQYF
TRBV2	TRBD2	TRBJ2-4	CASSESRLAGNIQYF
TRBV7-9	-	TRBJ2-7	CASSLAEGNGEQYF
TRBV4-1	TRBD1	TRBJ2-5	CASSLGQQKETQYF
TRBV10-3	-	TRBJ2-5	CATSAGGMVGETQYF
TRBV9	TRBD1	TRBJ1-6	CASSVGTGGSSPLHF
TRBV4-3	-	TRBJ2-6	CASSQDRSGANVLTF